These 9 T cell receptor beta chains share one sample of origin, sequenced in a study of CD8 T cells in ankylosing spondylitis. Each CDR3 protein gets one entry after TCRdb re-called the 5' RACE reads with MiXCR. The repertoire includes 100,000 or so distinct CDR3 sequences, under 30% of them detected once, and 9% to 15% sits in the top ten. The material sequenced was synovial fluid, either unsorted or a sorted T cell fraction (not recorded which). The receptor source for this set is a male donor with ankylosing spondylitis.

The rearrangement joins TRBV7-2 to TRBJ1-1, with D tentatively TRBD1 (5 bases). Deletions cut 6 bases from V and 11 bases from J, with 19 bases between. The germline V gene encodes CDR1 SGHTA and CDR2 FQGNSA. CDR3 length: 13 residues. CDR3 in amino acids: CASSGAASAVAFF. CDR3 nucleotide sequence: TGTGCCAGCAGTGGGGCGGCCTCGGCTGTGGCTTTCTTT.

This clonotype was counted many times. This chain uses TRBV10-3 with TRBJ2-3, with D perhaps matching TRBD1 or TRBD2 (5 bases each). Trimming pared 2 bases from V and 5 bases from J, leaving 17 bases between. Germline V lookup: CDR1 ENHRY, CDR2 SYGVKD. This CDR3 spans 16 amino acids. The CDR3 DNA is TGTGCCATCAGTGAGGGCGCGAGGGGCGCGGGAGATACGCAGTATTTT. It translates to CAISEGARGAGDTQYF.

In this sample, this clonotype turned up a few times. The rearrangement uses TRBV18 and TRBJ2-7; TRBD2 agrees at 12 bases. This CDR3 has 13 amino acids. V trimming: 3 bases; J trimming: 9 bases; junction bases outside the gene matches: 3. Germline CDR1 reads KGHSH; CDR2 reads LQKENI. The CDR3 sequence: CASSPTSGSVQYV. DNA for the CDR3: TGTGCCAGCTCACCGACTAGCGGGAGTGTGCAGTACGTC.

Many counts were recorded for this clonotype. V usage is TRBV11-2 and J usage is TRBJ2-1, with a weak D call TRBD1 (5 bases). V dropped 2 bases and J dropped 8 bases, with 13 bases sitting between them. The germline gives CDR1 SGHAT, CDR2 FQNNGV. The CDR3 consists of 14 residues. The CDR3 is CASSLMQGTHEQFF. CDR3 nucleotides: TGTGCCAGCAGCTTAATGCAGGGTACGCATGAGCAGTTCTTC.

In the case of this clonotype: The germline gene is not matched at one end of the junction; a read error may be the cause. The CDR3 loop reads CASSLGGSRTEAFF. The CDR3 nucleotides read TGTGCCAGCAGTTTAGGAGGGTCGAGGACTGAAGCTTTCTTT. The gene calls are TRBV7-2 and TRBJ1-1; unclear D gene. The germline V gene has CDR1 SGHTA and CDR2 FQGNSA. CDR3 length equals 14 residues.

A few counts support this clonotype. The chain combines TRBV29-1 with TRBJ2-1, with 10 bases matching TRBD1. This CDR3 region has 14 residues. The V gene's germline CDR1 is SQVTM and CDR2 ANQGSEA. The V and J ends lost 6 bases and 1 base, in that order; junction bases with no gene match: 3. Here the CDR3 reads CSVDRGLSYNEQFF. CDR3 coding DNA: TGCAGCGTCGACAGGGGGCTATCCTACAATGAGCAGTTCTTC.

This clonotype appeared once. The CDR3 is CASSPLGEYNEQFF. CDR3 nucleotide sequence: TGTGCCAGCAGCCCGTTGGGGGAGTACAATGAGCAGTTCTTC. The V gene is TRBV7-6, the J gene TRBJ2-1, with D possibly being TRBD1 or TRBD2 (5 bases each). Germline CDR1 reads SGHVS; CDR2 reads FNYEAQ. The CDR3 is 14 residues long. Trimming pared 5 bases from V and 4 bases from J, leaving 12 bases between.

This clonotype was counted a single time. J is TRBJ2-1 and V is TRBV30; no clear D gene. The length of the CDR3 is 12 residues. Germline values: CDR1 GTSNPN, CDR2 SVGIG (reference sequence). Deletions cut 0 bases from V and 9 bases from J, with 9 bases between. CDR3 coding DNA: TGTGCCTGGAGTGTGGCGGTCCGTGAGCAGTTCTTC. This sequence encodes CAWSVAVREQFF.

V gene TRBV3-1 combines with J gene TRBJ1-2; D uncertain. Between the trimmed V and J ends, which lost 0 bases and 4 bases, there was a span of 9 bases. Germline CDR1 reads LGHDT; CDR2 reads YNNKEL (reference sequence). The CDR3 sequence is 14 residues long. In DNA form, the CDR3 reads TGTGCCAGCAGCCAAGATCCAGGAACCTATGGCTACACCTTC. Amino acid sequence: CASSQDPGTYGYTF. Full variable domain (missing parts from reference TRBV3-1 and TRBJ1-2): DTAVSQTPKYLVTQMGNDKSIKCEQNLGHDTMYWYKQDSKKFLKIMFSYNNKELIINETVPNRFSPKSPDKAHLNLHINSLELGDSAVYFCASSQDPGTYGYTFGSGTRLTVV.